This entry is about one TCR beta chain. Its specificity is not known. This sample was included in a study of identical twins. General study findings and limits: Invariant populations such as MAIT and iNKT cells could partly muddle zero-insertion analyses.

There are 12 residues in the CDR3. The germline V gene has CDR1 WNHNN and CDR2 SYGVQD (reference sequence). The germline V and J ends were trimmed by 0 bases and 2 bases, with 2 bases remaining between them. Template switching, a step in the protocol, added a universal primer site, and cDNA carried unique molecular identifiers. MiXCR was run by TCRdb on the 5' RACE reads, yielding one entry per CDR3 protein. The data hold a few hundred thousand distinct CDR3 sequences, with about a fifth observed a single time. In every case, the donor was a healthy Caucasian. The V call is TRBV10-1, the J call TRBJ2-7; D is unclear. The clonotype comes from a man aged 45 to 65 in good health. Material: naive T cells sorted from blood. The CDR3, as DNA: TGCGCCAGCAGTGAGTCAGCCTACGAGCAGTACTTC. This encodes CASSESAYEQYF.